These 8 T cell receptor beta chains were all obtained from the same sample, sequenced in a study of fetal regulatory T cell absence and autoimmunity. Method: immunoSEQ multiplex PCR; TCRdb's copy keeps in-frame clones and lacks some. The sample includes about 95,000 clones, about 78% seen only once; the top ten take roughly 2%. Sequencing was performed on pancreas tissue. These TCRs come from a male donor with IPEX syndrome.

V is TRBV27 and J is TRBJ1-4; D not certain. CDR1 MNHEY and CDR2 SMNVEV come from the germline V gene (reference sequence). This CDR3 contains 14 residues. V was clipped by 3 bases and J by 7 bases, with 12 bases between them. The CDR3 region is CASSFRRKGEKLFF. As DNA, the CDR3 is TGTGCCAGCAGTTTCAGGAGGAAGGGTGAAAAACTGTTTTTT.

This clone was seen only a few times. The chain joins TRBV19 to TRBJ1-2, with a tentative D call TRBD1 (5 bases). The V gene lost 4 bases and the J gene lost 6 bases, with 15 bases spanning the gap. Germline V gives CDR1 LNHDA, CDR2 SQIVND (reference sequence). The CDR3 is 14 amino acids. The CDR3 DNA sequence: TGTGCCAGTAGTAAGACAGCTTCCGGGAATGGCTACACCTTC. It is translated as CASSKTASGNGYTF.

This chain links TRBV30 with TRBJ2-7; 13 nucleotides agree with TRBD2. Germline CDR1 is GTSNPN and CDR2 is SVGIG (reference sequence). With V trimmed by 1 base and J by 3 bases, 9 bases remained unmatched. The CDR3 spans 17 residues. CDR3 bases: TGTGCCTGGAGTGGGACTAGCGGGAGAGAGAGCTTCTACGAGCAGTACTTC. As protein: CAWSGTSGRESFYEQYF.

There are a few counts of this clone. This chain links TRBV19 with TRBJ1-4; D ambiguous. The CDR3 runs to 9 residues. V was shortened by 8 bases and J by 8 bases, with 3 bases between the two germline ends. Germline V lookup: CDR1 LNHDA, CDR2 SQIVND (reference sequence). In DNA form, the CDR3 reads TGTGCCAGTGGGGAAAAACTGTTTTTT. Translation gives CASGEKLFF.

This chain joins TRBV9 and TRBJ2-7; D perhaps matches TRBD2 (6 bases). The CDR3 spans 15 residues. V lost 4 bases and J 7 bases, leaving 21 bases between the germline ends. Germline V gives CDR1 SGDLS, CDR2 YYNGEE. CDR3 bases: TGTGCCAGCAGCTCCCAAACGGGGCCGGCGGGGGAGCAGTACTTC. Translation gives CASSSQTGPAGEQYF.

This chain connects TRBV4-3 to TRBJ2-5, with 7 nucleotides matching TRBD1. Trimming removed 0 bases from V and 5 bases from J; junction bases left unmatched: 9. The CDR3 has 16 residues. Germline assignment: CDR1 LGHNA and CDR2 YSLEER. This chain's CDR3 is CASSQDTRQGGETQYF. The CDR3 bases are TGCGCCAGCAGCCAAGACACCCGACAGGGCGGGGAGACCCAGTACTTC.

The V and J genes are TRBV27 and TRBJ2-1, with 9 positions matching TRBD1. This CDR3 is 14 amino acids long. V lost 6 bases to trimming and J lost 8 bases; unmatched junction nucleotides: 8. Germline CDR1 and CDR2: MNHEY and SMNVEV (reference sequence). CDR3 amino acids: CASSALDRGHEQFF. CDR3 bases: TGTGCCAGCAGCGCCCTGGACAGGGGACATGAGCAGTTCTTC.

This chain uses TRBV5-1 with TRBJ1-4; 8 positions agree with TRBD1. Per the germline V gene, CDR1 is SGHRS and CDR2 is YFSETQ. The CDR3 sequence is 16 residues long. Unmatched junction bases numbered 12, after V lost 4 bases and J lost 7 bases. The CDR3 nucleotides read TGCGCCAGCAGCCCGCGATTTGGGACAGGCCTTGAAAAACTGTTTTTT. Translated, it gives CASSPRFGTGLEKLFF.